This T cell receptor beta chain came from a study of blood T cell repertoires in COVID-19. Study-level information: Both acute and convalescent COVID-19 samples were obtained from the United States, Italy and Spain. T cells, B-cell-depleted T cells, or PBMCs provided the cDNA or gDNA that served as material.

Data came from immunoSEQ multiplex PCR; TCRdb stores just in-frame clones and leaves some out. The sample shows tens of thousands of clones, over 80% of them seen only once. The V and J ends lost 2 bases and 12 bases respectively, with 17 bases between them. CDR1 and CDR2 (germline): LGHNA, YSLEER. CDR3 length: 15 amino acids. The sequencing sample was made of peripheral blood. The chain combines TRBV4-3 with TRBJ1-6; possibly TRBD1 for D (6 bases). The TCR sequence derives from a man aged 50 or older with active COVID-19. The CDR3 here is CASSQSYAARGPLHF. The CDR3 DNA follows: TGCGCCAGCAGCCAATCTTATGCGGCCAGGGGACCCCTCCACTTT.